This entry concerns a single T cell receptor beta chain. What it binds is unknown. The CDR3 runs 16 residues. Trimming left V 0 bases short and J 5 bases short, with 17 bases between. Per germline, CDR1 SGHRS and CDR2 YFSETQ. The sample belongs to a study of T cell responses to AZD1222 COVID-19 vaccine. General study results and limits: Breadth and depth of Spike-specific TCRs rose after two AZD1222 doses. It should be noted that donors were predominantly white British and more often female, and clonal diversity was possibly underestimated. Across spike, vaccine-associated CD4 TCRs were found, dominant at 160-218 and 743-854. All repertoire sampling was performed exclusively after the peak T cell response.

Libraries were prepared by immunoSEQ multiplex PCR; TCRdb keeps only in-frame clonotypes and omits some of them. The table records some 150,000 clones, about 88% of them present only once. This specimen was peripheral blood, taken on day 0 of AZD1222 vaccination. This TCR was recovered from an adult in good health. The gene calls are TRBV5-1 and TRBJ1-2; a possible D gene is TRBD1 (5 bases). The CDR3 region is CASSLATGTAAYGYTF. The CDR3 bases are TGCGCCAGCAGCTTGGCCACCGGGACGGCCGCATATGGCTACACCTTC.